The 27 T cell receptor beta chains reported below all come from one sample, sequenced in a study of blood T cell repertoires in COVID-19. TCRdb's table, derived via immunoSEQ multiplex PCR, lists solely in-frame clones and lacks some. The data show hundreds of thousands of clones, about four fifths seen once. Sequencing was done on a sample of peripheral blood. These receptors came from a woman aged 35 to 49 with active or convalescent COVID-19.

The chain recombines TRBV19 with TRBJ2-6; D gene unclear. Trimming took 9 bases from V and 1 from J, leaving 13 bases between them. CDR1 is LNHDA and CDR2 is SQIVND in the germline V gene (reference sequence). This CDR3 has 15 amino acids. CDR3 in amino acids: CASRSTMSGANVLTF. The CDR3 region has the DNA TGTGCCAGCAGAAGTACAATGTCTGGGGCCAACGTCCTGACTTTC.

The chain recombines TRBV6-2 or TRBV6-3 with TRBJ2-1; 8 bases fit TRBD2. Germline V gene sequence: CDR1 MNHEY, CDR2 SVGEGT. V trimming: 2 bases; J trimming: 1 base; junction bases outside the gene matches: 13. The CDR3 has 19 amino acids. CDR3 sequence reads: CASSYPGRAGAVSYNEQFF. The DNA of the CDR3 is TGTGCCAGCAGTTACCCCGGCCGAGCGGGAGCCGTATCCTACAATGAGCAGTTCTTC.

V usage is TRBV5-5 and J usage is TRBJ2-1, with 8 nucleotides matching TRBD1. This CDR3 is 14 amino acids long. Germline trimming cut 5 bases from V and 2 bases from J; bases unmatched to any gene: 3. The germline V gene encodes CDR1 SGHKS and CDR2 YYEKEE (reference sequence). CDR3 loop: CASRGQGTYNEQFF. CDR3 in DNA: TGTGCCAGCAGAGGACAGGGAACCTACAATGAGCAGTTCTTC.

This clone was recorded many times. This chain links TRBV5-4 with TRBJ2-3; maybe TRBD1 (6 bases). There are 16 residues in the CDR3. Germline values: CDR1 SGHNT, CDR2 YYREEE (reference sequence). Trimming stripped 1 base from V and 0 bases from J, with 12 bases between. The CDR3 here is CASSLNRDTSTDTQYF. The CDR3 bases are TGTGCCAGCAGCTTGAACAGGGACACTAGCACAGATACGCAGTATTTT.

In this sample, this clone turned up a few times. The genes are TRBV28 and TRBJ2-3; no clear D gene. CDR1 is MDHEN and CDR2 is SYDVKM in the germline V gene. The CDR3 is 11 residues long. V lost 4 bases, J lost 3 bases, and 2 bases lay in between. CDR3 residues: CASSSTDTQYF. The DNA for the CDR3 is TGTGCCAGCAGTTCAACAGATACGCAGTATTTT.

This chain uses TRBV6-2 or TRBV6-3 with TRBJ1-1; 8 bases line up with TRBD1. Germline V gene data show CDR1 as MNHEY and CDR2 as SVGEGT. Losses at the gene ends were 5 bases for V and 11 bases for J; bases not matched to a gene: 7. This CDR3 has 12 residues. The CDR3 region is CASSNRQGLAFF. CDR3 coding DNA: TGTGCCAGCAGTAACCGACAGGGGTTGGCTTTCTTT.

The CDR3 DNA sequence: TGTGCCAGCAGCTTGGGAGGGTACAATGAGCAGTTCTTC. Translation: CASSLGGYNEQFF. The V gene is TRBV5-4, the J gene TRBJ2-1; weak D call: TRBD2 (5 bases). Germline assignment: CDR1 SGHNT and CDR2 YYREEE (reference sequence). The V end was cut by 0 bases, the J end by 4 bases, with 5 bases between. This CDR3 is 13 amino acids long.

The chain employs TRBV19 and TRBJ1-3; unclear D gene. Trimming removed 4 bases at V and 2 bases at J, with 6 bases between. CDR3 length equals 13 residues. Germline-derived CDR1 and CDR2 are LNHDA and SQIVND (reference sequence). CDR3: CASSSGAGNTIYF. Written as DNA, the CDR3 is TGTGCCAGTAGTAGCGGAGCTGGAAACACCATATATTTT.

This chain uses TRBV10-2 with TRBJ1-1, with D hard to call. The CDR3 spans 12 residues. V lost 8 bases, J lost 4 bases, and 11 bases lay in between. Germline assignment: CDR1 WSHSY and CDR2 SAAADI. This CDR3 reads CASSKHTTEAFF. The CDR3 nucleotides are TGCGCCAGCTCGAAACATACCACTGAAGCTTTCTTT.

As DNA, the CDR3 is TGTGCCAGCACCAAAACAGGGAACACTGAAGCTTTCTTT. This sequence encodes CASTKTGNTEAFF. This chain links TRBV12-3 or TRBV12-4 with TRBJ1-1, with a tentative D call TRBD1 (5 bases). V gave up 7 bases and J gave up 1 base, with 10 bases separating them. There are 13 residues in the CDR3.

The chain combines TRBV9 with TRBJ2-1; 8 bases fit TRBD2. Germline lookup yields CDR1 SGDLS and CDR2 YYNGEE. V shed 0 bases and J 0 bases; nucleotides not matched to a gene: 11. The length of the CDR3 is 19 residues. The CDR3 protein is CASSVAPAVAGSSYNEQFF. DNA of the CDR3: TGTGCCAGCAGCGTAGCGCCAGCCGTAGCGGGGAGCTCCTACAATGAGCAGTTCTTC.

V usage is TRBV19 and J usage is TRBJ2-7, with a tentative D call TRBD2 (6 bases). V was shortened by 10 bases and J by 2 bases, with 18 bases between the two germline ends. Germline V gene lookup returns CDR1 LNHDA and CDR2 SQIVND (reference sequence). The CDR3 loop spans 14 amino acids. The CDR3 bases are TGTGCCACTACCGCCGGGAGTGAACCCTACGAGCAGTACTTC. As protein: CATTAGSEPYEQYF. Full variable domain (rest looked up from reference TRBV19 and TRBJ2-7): DGGITQSPKYLFRKEGQNVTLSCEQNLNHDAMYWYRQDPGQGLRLIYYSQIVNDFQKGDIAEGYSVSREKKESFPLTVTSAQKNPTAFYLCATTAGSEPYEQYFGPGTRLTVT.

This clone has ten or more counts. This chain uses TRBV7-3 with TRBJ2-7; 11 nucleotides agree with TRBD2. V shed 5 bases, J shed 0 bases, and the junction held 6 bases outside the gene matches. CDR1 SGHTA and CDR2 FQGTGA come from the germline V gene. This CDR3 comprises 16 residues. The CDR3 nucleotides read TGTGCCAGCAGCGCCCTAGCGGGGGGACCCTCCTACGAGCAGTACTTC. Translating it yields CASSALAGGPSYEQYF.

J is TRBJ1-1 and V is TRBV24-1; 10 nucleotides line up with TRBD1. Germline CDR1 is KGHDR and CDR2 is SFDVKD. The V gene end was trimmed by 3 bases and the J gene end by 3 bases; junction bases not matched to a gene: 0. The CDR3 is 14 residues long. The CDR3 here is CATSDGTGDTEAFF. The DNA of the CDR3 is TGTGCCACCAGTGATGGGACAGGGGACACTGAAGCTTTCTTT.

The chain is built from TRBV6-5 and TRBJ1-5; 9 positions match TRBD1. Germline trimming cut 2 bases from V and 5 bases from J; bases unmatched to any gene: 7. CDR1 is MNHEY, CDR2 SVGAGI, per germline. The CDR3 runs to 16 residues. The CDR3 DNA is TGTGCCAGCAGTTACCTGGGGACAGGGATGGATCAGCCCCAGCATTTT. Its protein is CASSYLGTGMDQPQHF.

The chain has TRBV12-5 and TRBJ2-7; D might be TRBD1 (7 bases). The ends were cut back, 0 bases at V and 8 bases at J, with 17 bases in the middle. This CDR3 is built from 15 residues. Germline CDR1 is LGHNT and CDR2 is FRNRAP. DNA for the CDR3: TGTGCTAGTGGTTTGGTAATCGGGCAGGGGGGACAGCAGTACTTC. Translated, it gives CASGLVIGQGGQQYF.

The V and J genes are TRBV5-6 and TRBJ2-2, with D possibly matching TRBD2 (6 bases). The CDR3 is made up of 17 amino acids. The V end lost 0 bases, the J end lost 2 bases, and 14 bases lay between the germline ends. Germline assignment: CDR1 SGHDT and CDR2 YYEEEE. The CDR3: CASSLAGRGSNTGELFF. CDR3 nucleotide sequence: TGTGCCAGCAGCTTGGCAGGGCGGGGTTCAAACACCGGGGAGCTGTTTTTT.

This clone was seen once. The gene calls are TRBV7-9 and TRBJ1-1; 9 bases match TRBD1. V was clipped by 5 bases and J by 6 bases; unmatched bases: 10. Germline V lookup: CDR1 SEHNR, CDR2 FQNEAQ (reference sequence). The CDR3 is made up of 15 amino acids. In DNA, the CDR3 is TGTGCCAGCAGCACCGGGACAGGGTCTGGTCCTGAAGCTTTCTTT. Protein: CASSTGTGSGPEAFF.

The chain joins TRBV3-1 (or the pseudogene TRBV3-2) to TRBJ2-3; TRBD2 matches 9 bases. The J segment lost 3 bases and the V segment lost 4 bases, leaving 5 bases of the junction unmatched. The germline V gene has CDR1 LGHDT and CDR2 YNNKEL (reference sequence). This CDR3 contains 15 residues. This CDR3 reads CASSPLAGATDTQYF. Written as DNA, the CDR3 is TGTGCCAGCAGCCCCTTAGCGGGAGCGACAGATACGCAGTATTTT.

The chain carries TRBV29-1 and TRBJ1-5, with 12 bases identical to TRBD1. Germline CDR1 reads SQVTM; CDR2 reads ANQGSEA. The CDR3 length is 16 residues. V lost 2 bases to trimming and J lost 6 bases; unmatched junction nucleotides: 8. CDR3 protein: CSVEMAGQGAGQPQHF. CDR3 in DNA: TGCAGCGTTGAAATGGCGGGACAGGGGGCAGGTCAGCCCCAGCATTTT.

The CDR3 nucleotides read TGTGCCAGCACCATACAGGGGGACCCGACTGAAGCTTTCTTT. Protein: CASTIQGDPTEAFF. The rearrangement uses TRBV6-4 and TRBJ1-1, with 8 bases matching TRBD1. The CDR3 sequence is 14 residues long. Germline V CDR1 and CDR2: MRHNA, SNTAGT. J was trimmed by 5 bases and V by 7 bases; bases with no gene match: 9.

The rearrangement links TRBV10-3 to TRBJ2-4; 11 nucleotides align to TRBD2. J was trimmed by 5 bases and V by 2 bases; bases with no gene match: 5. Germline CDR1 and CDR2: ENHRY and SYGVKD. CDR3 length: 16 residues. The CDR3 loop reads CAISEPGLADQNIQYF. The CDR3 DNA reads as TGTGCCATCAGTGAGCCGGGACTAGCGGACCAAAACATTCAGTACTTC.

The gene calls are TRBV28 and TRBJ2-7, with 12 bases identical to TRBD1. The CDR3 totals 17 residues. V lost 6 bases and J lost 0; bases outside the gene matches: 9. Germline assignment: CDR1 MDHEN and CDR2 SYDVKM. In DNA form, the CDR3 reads TGTGCCAGCAGATCGCCCCCGGGACAGGGGGCCTCCTACGAGCAGTACTTC. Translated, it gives CASRSPPGQGASYEQYF.

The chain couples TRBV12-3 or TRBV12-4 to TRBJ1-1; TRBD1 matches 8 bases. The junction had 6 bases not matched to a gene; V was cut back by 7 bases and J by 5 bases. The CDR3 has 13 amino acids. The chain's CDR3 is CASIRQGRTEAFF. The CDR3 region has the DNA TGTGCCAGCATACGACAGGGGAGGACTGAAGCTTTCTTT.

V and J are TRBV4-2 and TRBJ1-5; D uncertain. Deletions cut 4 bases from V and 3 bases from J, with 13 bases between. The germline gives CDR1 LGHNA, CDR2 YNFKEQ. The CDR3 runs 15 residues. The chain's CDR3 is CASSPSGRDNQPQHF. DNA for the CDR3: TGTGCCAGCAGCCCCTCCGGACGGGACAATCAGCCCCAGCATTTT.

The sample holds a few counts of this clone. The CDR3 coding sequence is TGCAGCGTTGAAGATGTCACAGCAGGCTACACCTTC. It codes for CSVEDVTAGYTF. This chain connects TRBV29-1 to TRBJ1-2; D not resolved. The germline V gene has CDR1 SQVTM and CDR2 ANQGSEA. The germline V and J ends were trimmed by 0 bases and 8 bases, with 10 bases remaining between them. This CDR3 comprises 12 residues.

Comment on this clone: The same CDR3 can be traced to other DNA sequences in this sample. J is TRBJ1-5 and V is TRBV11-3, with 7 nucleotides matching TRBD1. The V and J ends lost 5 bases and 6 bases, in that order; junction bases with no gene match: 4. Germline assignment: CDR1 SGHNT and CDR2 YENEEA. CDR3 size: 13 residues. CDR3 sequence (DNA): TGTGCCAGCAGCCAAGACAGGGCTCAGCCCCAGCATTTT. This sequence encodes CASSQDRAQPQHF.